This TCR beta chain was captured in a study of beta chain features in type 1 diabetes. On the study more broadly: Sorted cells from all samples, numbering almost 110 million, were examined.

With respect to this clone: Its antigen is unidentified.

Of the isolated RNA, all was reverse transcribed, and so the sequenced material was expressed TCRB transcripts. The repertoire was sequenced with immunoSEQ multiplex PCR; TCRdb's copy has only in-frame clones and lacks some. The repertoire includes around 56,000 clones, 52% of them detected once, and around 2.7% sits in the top ten. The CDR3 runs to 13 residues. J was trimmed by 4 bases and V by 8 bases; bases with no gene match: 4. Germline CDR1 and CDR2: SGHDN and FVKESK. Broader study findings: TCRB CDR3s were moderately but significantly shorter in Type 1 diabetes patients in all four CD4+ subsets. Using cDNA template may skew counts toward highly expressing activated cells.

The chain employs TRBV14 and TRBJ2-5, with 10 bases identical to TRBD2. The sequenced sample was Tregs from blood. The receptor comes from a middle-aged woman with type 1 diabetes. DNA for the CDR3: TGTGCCAGCCGCCTAGCGGGAGCAGAGACCCAGTACTTC. Translation: CASRLAGAETQYF.